These T cell receptor beta chains were read from a single sample in a study of T-cell memory formation after mild COVID-19. Using its own MiXCR run on the 5' RACE reads, TCRdb lists one record per CDR3 protein. This sample has 310,000 or so distinct CDR3 sequences, with approximately 16% found just once. The sequencing sample was made of PBMCs or a T cell subset sorted from them (not recorded which). Every receptor here comes from a young man who had mild COVID-19 (a few samples of this study predate the infection). Cell type and time point are not known. The CDR3 runs from the conserved cysteine through the conserved F or W. A D gene is named only where the DNA matches it firmly. Size is omitted from some rows. Given values are once, few, many or a class for expanded clones.

d_gene: TRBD2
v_gene: TRBV4-2
j_gene: TRBJ2-1
abundance: NA
CDR3aa: CASSQVPSGAYNEQFF
CDR3nt: TGTGCCAGCAGCCAAGTACCTAGCGGTGCTTACAATGAGCAGTTCTTC

d_gene: NA
v_gene: TRBV29-1
j_gene: TRBJ2-7
abundance: NA
CDR3aa: CSVEDDRSEQYF
CDR3nt: TGCAGCGTTGAAGATGACAGGTCCGAGCAGTACTTC

d_gene: NA
v_gene: TRBV2
j_gene: TRBJ1-1
abundance: few
CDR3aa: CASSRDFPPRAFF
CDR3nt: TGTGCCAGTTCCCGGGACTTCCCTCCAAGGGCTTTCTTT

d_gene: NA
v_gene: TRBV20-1
j_gene: TRBJ1-4
abundance: NA
CDR3aa: CSARSLWGSTNEKLFF
CDR3nt: TGCAGTGCTAGAAGTTTGTGGGGGAGCACTAATGAAAAACTGTTTTTT

d_gene: NA
v_gene: TRBV24-1
j_gene: TRBJ2-1
abundance: many
CDR3aa: CATSEGTPYNEQFF
CDR3nt: TGTGCCACCAGTGAGGGGACACCTTACAATGAGCAGTTCTTC

d_gene: NA
v_gene: TRBV9
j_gene: TRBJ2-5
abundance: NA
CDR3aa: CASSEGPLGETQYF
CDR3nt: TGTGCCAGCAGCGAGGGACCCTTGGGAGAGACCCAGTACTTC

d_gene: NA
v_gene: TRBV5-1
j_gene: TRBJ1-5
abundance: NA
CDR3aa: CASSLEGNSNQPQHF
CDR3nt: TGCGCCAGCAGCTTGGAGGGCAATAGCAATCAGCCCCAGCATTTT

d_gene: NA
v_gene: TRBV6-5
j_gene: TRBJ1-2
abundance: NA
CDR3aa: CASGSRYGYTF
CDR3nt: TGTGCCAGCGGCAGTCGCTATGGCTACACCTTC

d_gene: NA
v_gene: TRBV4-3
j_gene: TRBJ2-3
abundance: many
CDR3aa: CASSQGIDTDTQYF
CDR3nt: TGCGCCAGCAGCCAAGGGATCGACACAGATACGCAGTATTTT

d_gene: TRBD2
v_gene: TRBV20-1
j_gene: TRBJ2-3
abundance: few
CDR3aa: CSARDSRAGGTDTQYF
CDR3nt: TGCAGTGCTAGAGATTCACGAGCGGGGGGCACAGATACGCAGTATTTT

d_gene: NA
v_gene: TRBV7-9
j_gene: TRBJ2-3
abundance: NA
CDR3aa: CASSFVRSTDTQYF
CDR3nt: TGTGCCAGCAGCTTCGTCAGGAGCACAGATACGCAGTATTTT

d_gene: TRBD1
v_gene: TRBV6-1
j_gene: TRBJ2-1
abundance: few
CDR3aa: CASSEGTGGNEQFF
CDR3nt: TGTGCCAGCAGTGAAGGGACAGGGGGCAATGAGCAGTTCTTC

d_gene: NA
v_gene: TRBV7-9
j_gene: TRBJ2-1
abundance: many
CDR3aa: CASSLVASNHNEQFF
CDR3nt: TGTGCCAGCAGCTTAGTGGCTAGCAACCACAATGAGCAGTTCTTC

d_gene: TRBD2
v_gene: TRBV24-1
j_gene: TRBJ2-3
abundance: few
CDR3aa: CATSGGGRADTQYF
CDR3nt: TGTGCCACCAGTGGGGGGGGTCGCGCAGATACGCAGTATTTT

d_gene: TRBD1
v_gene: TRBV7-3
j_gene: TRBJ2-2
abundance: few
CDR3aa: CASSGVLTGDSGELFF
CDR3nt: TGTGCCAGCAGCGGGGTTCTCACAGGGGACAGCGGGGAGCTGTTTTTT

d_gene: NA
v_gene: TRBV20-1
j_gene: TRBJ1-1
abundance: NA
CDR3aa: CSARDRGYTEAFF
CDR3nt: TGCAGTGCTAGAGACAGGGGTTACACTGAAGCTTTCTTT

d_gene: NA
v_gene: TRBV3-1
j_gene: TRBJ2-3
abundance: few
CDR3aa: CASSQLEGDTQYF
CDR3nt: TGTGCCAGCAGCCAACTCGAAGGAGATACGCAGTATTTT

d_gene: TRBD2
v_gene: TRBV20-1
j_gene: TRBJ2-5
abundance: NA
CDR3aa: CSDAKTSGGLQETQYF
CDR3nt: TGCAGTGACGCTAAGACTAGCGGGGGGCTCCAAGAGACCCAGTACTTC

d_gene: TRBD2
v_gene: TRBV12-3/TRBV12-4
j_gene: TRBJ2-3
abundance: NA
CDR3aa: CASSSGTSGGWDTQYF
CDR3nt: TGTGCCAGCAGTTCTGGGACTAGCGGGGGGTGGGATACGCAGTATTTT

d_gene: TRBD1
v_gene: TRBV18
j_gene: TRBJ2-2
abundance: NA
CDR3aa: CASSPWDSSTGELFF
CDR3nt: TGTGCCAGCTCACCGTGGGACAGCTCCACCGGGGAGCTGTTTTTT

d_gene: TRBD1
v_gene: TRBV12-3/TRBV12-4
j_gene: TRBJ1-2
abundance: many
CDR3aa: CASSSLGQAKGYTF
CDR3nt: TGTGCCAGCAGTTCCCTGGGACAGGCGAAAGGCTACACCTTC

d_gene: TRBD1
v_gene: TRBV5-1
j_gene: TRBJ2-1
abundance: many
CDR3aa: CASSLRSPGQGGDEQFF
CDR3nt: TGCGCCAGCAGCCTTCGCTCCCCTGGACAGGGAGGAGATGAGCAGTTCTTC

d_gene: TRBD1
v_gene: TRBV6-1
j_gene: TRBJ1-5
abundance: NA
CDR3aa: CASSEGRGYNQPQHF
CDR3nt: TGTGCCAGCAGTGAAGGCAGGGGGTACAATCAGCCCCAGCATTTT

d_gene: NA
v_gene: TRBV10-3
j_gene: TRBJ2-2
abundance: many
CDR3aa: CAISESNTGELFF
CDR3nt: TGTGCCATCAGTGAGTCGAACACCGGGGAGCTGTTTTTT